The entry below gives a single T cell receptor (beta chain) sequence along with its context. The target antigen is unknown. This sample is drawn from a study of response to subunit inactivated influenza vaccine. With 5 bases clipped from V and 1 base from J, the junction kept 5 bases outside the gene matches. Germline V lookup: CDR1 SEHNR, CDR2 FQNEAQ (reference sequence). This CDR3 comprises 15 residues. Study observations and caveats: Every seasonal influenza vaccination brings in few new T cells, the authors suggested.

MiXCR, applied by TCRdb to the RT-PCR reads, yields one record per CDR3 protein. This sample has 500,000 or so distinct CDR3 sequences, with about 17% found just once. The sequence was collected from a man in his fifties or sixties who received an inactivated influenza vaccine. The starting material was CD4+ T cells sorted from PBMCs, obtained about 24 months after vaccination. The chain carries TRBV7-9 and TRBJ1-1; 9 bases line up with TRBD1. CDR3 in DNA: TGTGCCAGCAGCATGACAGGGGGGTCGAACACTGAAGCTTTCTTT. This translates into CASSMTGGSNTEAFF. Together with reference TRBV7-9 and TRBJ1-1, the CDR3 gives the full variable domain: DTGVSQNPRHKITKRGQNVTFRCDPISEHNRLYWYRQTLGQGPEFLTYFQNEAQLEKSRLLSDRFSAERPKGSFSTLEIQRTEQGDSAMYLCASSMTGGSNTEAFFGQGTRLTVV.